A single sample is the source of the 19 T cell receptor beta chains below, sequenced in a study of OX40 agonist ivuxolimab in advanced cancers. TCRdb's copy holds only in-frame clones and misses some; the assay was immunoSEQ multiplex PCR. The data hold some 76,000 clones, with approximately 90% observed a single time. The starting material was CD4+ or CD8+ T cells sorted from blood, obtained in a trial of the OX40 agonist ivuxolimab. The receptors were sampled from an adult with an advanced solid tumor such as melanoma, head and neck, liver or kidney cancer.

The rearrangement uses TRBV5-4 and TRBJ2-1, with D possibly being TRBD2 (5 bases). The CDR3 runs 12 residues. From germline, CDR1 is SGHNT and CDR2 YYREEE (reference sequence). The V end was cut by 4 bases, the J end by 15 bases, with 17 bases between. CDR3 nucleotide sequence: TGTGCCAGCAGCCCGCGGGCCGGAGATTGGTTCTTC. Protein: CASSPRAGDWFF.

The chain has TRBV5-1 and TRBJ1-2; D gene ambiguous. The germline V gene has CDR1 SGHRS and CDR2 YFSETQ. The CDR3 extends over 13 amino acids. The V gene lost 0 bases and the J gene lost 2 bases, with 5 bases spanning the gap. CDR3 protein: CASSLGENYGYTF. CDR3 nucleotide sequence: TGCGCCAGCAGCTTGGGGGAGAACTATGGCTACACCTTC.

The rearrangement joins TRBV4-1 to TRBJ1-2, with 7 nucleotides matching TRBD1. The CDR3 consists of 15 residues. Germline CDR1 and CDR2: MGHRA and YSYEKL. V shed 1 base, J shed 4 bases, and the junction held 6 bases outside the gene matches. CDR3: CASSQVVGGAYGYTF. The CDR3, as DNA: TGCGCCAGCAGCCAAGTAGTAGGGGGCGCCTATGGCTACACCTTC.

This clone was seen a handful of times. CDR3 protein: CASSQEWMTGLAGNLETQYF. Written as DNA, the CDR3 is TGCGCCAGCAGCCAAGAGTGGATGACGGGACTAGCGGGCAACTTAGAGACCCAGTACTTC. This rearrangement joins TRBV4-3 to TRBJ2-5; TRBD2 matches at 12 bases. This CDR3 contains 20 residues. Germline trimming cut 0 bases from V and 4 bases from J; bases unmatched to any gene: 15. CDR1 and CDR2 from the germline V gene are LGHNA and YSLEER.

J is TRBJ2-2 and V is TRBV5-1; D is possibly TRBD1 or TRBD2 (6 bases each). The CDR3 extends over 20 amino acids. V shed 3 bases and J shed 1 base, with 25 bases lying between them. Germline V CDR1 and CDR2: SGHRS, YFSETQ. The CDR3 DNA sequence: TGCGCCAGCAGCTCGCAACCCGGCCGTTTAGGGGGGAAGAACACCGGGGAGCTGTTTTTT. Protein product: CASSSQPGRLGGKNTGELFF.

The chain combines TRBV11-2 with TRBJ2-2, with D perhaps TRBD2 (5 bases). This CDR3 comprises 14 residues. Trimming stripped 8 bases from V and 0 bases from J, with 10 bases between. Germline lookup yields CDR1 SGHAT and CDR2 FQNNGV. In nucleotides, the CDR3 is TGTGCCAGCCCCCGGGGAGCGAACACCGGGGAGCTGTTTTTT. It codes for CASPRGANTGELFF.

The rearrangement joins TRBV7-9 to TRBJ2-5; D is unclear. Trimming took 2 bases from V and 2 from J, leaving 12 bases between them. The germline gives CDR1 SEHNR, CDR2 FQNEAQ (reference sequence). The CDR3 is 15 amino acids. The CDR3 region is CASSLLSGAQETQYF. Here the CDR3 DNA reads TGTGCCAGCAGCTTATTATCAGGTGCACAAGAGACCCAGTACTTC.

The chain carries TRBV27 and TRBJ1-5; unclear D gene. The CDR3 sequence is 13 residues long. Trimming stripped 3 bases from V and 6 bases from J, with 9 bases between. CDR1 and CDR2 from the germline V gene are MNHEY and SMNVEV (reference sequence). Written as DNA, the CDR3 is TGTGCCAGCAGTTTTAGTGTCGGTCAGCCCCAGCATTTT. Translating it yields CASSFSVGQPQHF.

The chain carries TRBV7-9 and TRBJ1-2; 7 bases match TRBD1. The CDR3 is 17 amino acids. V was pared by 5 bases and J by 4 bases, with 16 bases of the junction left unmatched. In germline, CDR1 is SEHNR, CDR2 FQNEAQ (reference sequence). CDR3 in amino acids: CASSRTGAAMIRYGYTF. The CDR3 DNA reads TGTGCCAGCAGCCGTACAGGGGCCGCGATGATTCGCTATGGCTACACCTTC.

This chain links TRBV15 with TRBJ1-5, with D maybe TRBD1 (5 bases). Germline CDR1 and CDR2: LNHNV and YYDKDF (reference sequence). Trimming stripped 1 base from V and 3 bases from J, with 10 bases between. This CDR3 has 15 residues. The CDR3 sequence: CATSRGEGVNQPQHF. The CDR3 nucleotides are TGTGCCACCAGCAGAGGGGAAGGGGTCAATCAGCCCCAGCATTTT.

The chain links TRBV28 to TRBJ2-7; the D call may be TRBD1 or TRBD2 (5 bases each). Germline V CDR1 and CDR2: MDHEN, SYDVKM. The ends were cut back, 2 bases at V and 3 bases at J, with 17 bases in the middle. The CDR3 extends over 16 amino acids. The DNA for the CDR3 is TGTGCCAGCAGTTTAAGAGGGGCAAGTACCATCTACGAGCAGTACTTC. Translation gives CASSLRGASTIYEQYF.

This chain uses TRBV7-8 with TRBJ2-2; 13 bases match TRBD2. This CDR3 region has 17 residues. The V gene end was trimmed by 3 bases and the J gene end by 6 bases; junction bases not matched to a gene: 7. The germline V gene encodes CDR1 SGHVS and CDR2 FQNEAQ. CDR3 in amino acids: CASSFDGLAGVAGELFF. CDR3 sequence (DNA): TGTGCCAGCAGCTTCGACGGACTAGCGGGGGTGGCCGGGGAGCTGTTTTTT.

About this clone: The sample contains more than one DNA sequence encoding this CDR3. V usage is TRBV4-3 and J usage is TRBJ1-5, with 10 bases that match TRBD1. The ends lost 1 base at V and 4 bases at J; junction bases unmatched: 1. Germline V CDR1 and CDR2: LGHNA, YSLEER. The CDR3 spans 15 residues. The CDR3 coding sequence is TGCGCCAGCAGCCAAGGGACAGGGGGAAATCAGCCCCAGCATTTT. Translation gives CASSQGTGGNQPQHF.

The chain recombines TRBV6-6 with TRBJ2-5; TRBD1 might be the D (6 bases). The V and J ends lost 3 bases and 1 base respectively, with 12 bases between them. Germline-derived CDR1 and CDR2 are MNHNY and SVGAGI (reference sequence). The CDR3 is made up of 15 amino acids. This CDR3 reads CASSYPTGPQETQYF. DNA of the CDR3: TGTGCCAGCAGTTATCCGACAGGACCCCAAGAGACCCAGTACTTC.

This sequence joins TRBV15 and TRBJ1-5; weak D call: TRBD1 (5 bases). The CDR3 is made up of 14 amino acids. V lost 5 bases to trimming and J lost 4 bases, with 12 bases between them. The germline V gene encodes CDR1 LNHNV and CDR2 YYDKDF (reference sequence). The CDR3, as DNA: TGTGCCACCAGCGTCCCGGAGGGGAATCAGCCCCAGCATTTT. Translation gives CATSVPEGNQPQHF.

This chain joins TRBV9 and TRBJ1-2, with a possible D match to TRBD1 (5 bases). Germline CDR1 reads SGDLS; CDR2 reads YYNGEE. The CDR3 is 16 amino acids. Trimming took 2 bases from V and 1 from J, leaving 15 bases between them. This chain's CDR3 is CASSVDPRAGNYGYTF. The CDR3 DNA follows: TGTGCCAGCAGCGTTGACCCCAGGGCTGGTAACTATGGCTACACCTTC. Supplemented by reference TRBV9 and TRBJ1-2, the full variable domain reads DSGVTQTPKHLITATGQRVTLRCSPRSGDLSVYWYQQSLDQGLQFLIQYYNGEERAKGNILERFSAQQFPDLHSELNLSSLELGDSALYFCASSVDPRAGNYGYTFGSGTRLTVV.

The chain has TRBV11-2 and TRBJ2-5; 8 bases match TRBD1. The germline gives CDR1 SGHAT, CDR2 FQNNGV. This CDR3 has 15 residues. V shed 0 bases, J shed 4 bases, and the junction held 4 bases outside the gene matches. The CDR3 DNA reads TGTGCCAGCAGCTTAGAGGCAGGGGGCGGAGAGACCCAGTACTTC. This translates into CASSLEAGGGETQYF. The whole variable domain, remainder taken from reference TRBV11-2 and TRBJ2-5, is EAGVAQSPRYKIIEKRQSVAFWCNPISGHATLYWYQQILGQGPKLLIQFQNNGVVDDSQLPKDRFSAERLKGVDSTLKIQPAKLEDSAVYLCASSLEAGGGETQYFGPGTRLLVL.

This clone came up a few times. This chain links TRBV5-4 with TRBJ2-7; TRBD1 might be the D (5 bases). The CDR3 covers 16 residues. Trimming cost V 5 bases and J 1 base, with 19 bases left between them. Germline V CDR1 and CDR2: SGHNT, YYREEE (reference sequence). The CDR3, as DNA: TGTGCCAGCAGTGGCCAGGACACTGGGCCGTCCTACGAGCAGTACTTC. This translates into CASSGQDTGPSYEQYF.

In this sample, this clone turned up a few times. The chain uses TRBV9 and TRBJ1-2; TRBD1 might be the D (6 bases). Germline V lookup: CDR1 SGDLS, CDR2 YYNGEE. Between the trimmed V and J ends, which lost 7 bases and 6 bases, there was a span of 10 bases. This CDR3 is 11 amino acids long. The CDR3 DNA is TGTGCCAGCGAGGCAGGGGATGGCTACACCTTC. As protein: CASEAGDGYTF. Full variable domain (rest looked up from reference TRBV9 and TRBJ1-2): DSGVTQTPKHLITATGQRVTLRCSPRSGDLSVYWYQQSLDQGLQFLIQYYNGEERAKGNILERFSAQQFPDLHSELNLSSLELGDSALYFCASEAGDGYTFGSGTRLTVV.